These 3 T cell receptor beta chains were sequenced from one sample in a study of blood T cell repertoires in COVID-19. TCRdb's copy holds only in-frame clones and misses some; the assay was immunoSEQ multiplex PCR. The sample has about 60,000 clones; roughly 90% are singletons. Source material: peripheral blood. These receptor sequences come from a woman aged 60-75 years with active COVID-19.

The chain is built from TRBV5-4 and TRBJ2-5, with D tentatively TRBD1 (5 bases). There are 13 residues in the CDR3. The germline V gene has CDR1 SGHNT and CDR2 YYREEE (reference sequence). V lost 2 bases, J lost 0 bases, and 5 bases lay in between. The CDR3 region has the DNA TGTGCCAGCAGCTTACAGGACCAAGAGACCCAGTACTTC. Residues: CASSLQDQETQYF.

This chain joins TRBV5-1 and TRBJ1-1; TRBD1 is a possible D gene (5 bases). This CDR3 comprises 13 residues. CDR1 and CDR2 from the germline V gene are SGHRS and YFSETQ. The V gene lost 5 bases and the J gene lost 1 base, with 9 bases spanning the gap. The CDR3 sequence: CASRPQGNTEAFF. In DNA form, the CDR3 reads TGCGCCAGCAGGCCTCAGGGGAACACTGAAGCTTTCTTT.

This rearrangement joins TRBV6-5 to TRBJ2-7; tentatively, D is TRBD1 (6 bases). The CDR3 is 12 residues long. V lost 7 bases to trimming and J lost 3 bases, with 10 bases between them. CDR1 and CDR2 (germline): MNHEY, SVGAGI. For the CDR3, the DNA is TGTGCCAGCAACAGGGAAAGCTACGAGCAGTACTTC. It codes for CASNRESYEQYF.